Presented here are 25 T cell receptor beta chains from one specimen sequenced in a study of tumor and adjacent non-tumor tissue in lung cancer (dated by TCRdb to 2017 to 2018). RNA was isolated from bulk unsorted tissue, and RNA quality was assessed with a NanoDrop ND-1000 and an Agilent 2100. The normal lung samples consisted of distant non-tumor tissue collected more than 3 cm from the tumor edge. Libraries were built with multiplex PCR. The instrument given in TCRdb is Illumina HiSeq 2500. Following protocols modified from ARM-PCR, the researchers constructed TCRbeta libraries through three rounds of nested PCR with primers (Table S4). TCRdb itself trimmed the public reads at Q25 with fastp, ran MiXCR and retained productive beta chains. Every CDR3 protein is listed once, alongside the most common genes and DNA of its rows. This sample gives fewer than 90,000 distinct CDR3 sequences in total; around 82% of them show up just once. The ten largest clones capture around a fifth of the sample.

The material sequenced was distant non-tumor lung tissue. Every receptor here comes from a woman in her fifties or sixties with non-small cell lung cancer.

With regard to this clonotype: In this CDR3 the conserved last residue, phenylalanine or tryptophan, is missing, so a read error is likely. This chain's CDR3 is CATSLSSDRGGGYTEAFY. The CDR3 nucleotides read TGTGCCACCAGTCTATCGTCTGACAGGGGAGGAGGATACACTGAAGCTTTCTAT. The rearrangement links TRBV24-1 to TRBJ1-1; 8 bases are shared with TRBD1. With 6 bases clipped from V and 3 bases from J, the junction kept 17 bases outside the gene matches. This CDR3 region has 18 residues. Germline V gives CDR1 KGHDR, CDR2 SFDVKD.

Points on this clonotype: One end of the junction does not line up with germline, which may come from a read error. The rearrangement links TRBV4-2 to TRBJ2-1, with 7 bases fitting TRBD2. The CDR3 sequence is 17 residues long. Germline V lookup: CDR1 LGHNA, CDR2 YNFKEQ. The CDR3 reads CASRQEGAGISYDEQFF. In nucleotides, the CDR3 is TGTGCCAGCAGGCAAGAGGGAGCGGGGATCTCCTACGATGAGCAGTTCTTC.

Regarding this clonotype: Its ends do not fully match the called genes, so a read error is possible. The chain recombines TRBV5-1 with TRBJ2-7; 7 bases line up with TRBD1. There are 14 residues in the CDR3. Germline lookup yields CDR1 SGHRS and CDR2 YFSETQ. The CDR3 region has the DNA TGCGTCAGCAGTTTGGGCGACAGGGCCTACGAGCAGTGCTTC. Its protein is CVSSLGDRAYEQCF. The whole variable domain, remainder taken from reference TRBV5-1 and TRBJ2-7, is KAGVTQTPRYLIKTRGQQVTLSCSPISGHRSVSWYQQTPGQGLQFLFEYFSETQRNKGNFPGRFSGRQFSNSRSEMNVSTLELGDSALYLCVSSLGDRAYEQCFGPGTRLTVT.

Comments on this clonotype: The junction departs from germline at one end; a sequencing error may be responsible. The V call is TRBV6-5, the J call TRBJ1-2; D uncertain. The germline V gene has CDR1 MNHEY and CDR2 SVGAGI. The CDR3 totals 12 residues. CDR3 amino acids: CASSTLSYGHTF. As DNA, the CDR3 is TGTGCCAGCTCCACACTGAGCTATGGCCACACCTTC.

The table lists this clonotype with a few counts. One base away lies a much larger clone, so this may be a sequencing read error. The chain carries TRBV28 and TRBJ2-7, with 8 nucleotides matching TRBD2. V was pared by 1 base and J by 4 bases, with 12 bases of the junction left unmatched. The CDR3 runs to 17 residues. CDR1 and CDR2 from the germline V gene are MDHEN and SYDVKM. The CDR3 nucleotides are TGTGCCAGCAGTTTATTAGGGAGCGGGAGAGAGGGATACGAGCAGTACTTC. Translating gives CASSLLGSGREGYEQYF.

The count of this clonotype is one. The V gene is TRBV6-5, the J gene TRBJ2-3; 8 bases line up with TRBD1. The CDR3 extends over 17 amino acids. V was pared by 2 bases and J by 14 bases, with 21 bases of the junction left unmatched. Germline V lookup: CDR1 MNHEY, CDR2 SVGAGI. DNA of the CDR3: TGTGCCAGCAGTTACGGGATTGGACAGGGCATGGGGGATGCGCGGTATTTT. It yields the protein CASSYGIGQGMGDARYF.

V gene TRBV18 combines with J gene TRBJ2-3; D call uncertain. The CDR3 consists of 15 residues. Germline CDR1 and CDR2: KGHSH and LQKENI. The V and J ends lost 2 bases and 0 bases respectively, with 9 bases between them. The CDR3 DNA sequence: TGTGCCAGCTCACCAGCCCTGACTAGCACAGATACGCAGTATTTT. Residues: CASSPALTSTDTQYF.

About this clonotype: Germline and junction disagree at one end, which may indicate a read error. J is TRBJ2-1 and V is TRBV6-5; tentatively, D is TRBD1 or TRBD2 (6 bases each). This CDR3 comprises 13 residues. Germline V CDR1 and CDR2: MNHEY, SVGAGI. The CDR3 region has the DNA TGTGCGAGCAGTTACGACGGGGGCCATGAGCAGTTATTC. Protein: CASSYDGGHEQLF.

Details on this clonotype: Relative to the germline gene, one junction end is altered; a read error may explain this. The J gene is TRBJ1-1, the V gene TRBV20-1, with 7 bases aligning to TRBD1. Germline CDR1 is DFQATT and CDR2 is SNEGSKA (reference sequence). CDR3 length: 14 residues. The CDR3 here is CSARDGQEDTEAFF. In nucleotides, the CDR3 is TGCAGTGCTAGAGATGGACAGGAAGACACTGAAGCTTTCTTC.

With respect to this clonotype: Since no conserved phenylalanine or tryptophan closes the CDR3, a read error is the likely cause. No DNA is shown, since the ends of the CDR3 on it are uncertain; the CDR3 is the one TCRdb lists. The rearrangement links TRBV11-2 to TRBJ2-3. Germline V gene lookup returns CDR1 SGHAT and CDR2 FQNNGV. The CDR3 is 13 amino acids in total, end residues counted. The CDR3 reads CASSLDRADTQCI.

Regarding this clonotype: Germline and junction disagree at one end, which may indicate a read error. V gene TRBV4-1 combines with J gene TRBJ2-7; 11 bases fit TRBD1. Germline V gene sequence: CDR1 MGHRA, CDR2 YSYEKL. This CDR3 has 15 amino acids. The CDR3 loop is CVSSLGTGGSYEQYF. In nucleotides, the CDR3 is TGCGTCAGCAGCCTCGGGACAGGGGGCTCCTACGAGCAGTACTTC.

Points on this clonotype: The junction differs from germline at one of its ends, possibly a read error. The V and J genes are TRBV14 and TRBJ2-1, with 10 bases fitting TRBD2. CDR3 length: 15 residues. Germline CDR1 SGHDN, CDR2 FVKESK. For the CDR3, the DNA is TGTGCCAGCTGCCAACCTAGCGGGAGCTACAATGAGCAGTTATTC. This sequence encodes CASCQPSGSYNEQLF.

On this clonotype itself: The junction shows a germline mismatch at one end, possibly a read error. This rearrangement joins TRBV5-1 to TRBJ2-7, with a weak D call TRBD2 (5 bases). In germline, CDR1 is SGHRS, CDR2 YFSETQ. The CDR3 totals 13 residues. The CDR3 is CACSLEALYEQYF. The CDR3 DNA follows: TGCGCCTGCAGCCTGGAGGCACTTTACGAGCAGTACTTC. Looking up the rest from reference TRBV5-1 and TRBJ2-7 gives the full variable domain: KAGVTQTPRYLIKTRGQQVTLSCSPISGHRSVSWYQQTPGQGLQFLFEYFSETQRNKGNFPGRFSGRQFSNSRSEMNVSTLELGDSALYLCACSLEALYEQYFGPGTRLTVT.

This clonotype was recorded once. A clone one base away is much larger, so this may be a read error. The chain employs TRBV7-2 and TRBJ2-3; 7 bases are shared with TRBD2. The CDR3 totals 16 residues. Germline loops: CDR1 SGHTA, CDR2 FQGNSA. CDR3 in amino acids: CARSLAGGRAADTQYF. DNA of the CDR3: TGTGCCAGGAGCTTAGCAGGCGGGAGAGCGGCAGATACGCAGTATTTT. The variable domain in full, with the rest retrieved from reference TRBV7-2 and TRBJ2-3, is GAGVSQSPSNKVTEKGKDVELRCDPISGHTALYWYRQSLGQGLEFLIYFQGNSAPDKSGLPSDRFSAERTGGSVSTLTIQRTQQEDSAVYLCARSLAGGRAADTQYFGPGTRLTVL.

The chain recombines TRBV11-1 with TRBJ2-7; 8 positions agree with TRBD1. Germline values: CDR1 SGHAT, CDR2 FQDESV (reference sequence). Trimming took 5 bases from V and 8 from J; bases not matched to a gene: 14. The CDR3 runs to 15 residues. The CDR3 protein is CASSIFGQGLDKQYF. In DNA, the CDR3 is TGTGCCAGCAGCATATTCGGACAGGGTCTCGACAAGCAGTACTTC. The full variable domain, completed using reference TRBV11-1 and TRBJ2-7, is EAEVAQSPRYKITEKSQAVAFWCDPISGHATLYWYRQILGQGPELLVQFQDESVVDDSQLPKDRFSAERLKGVDSTLKIQPAELGDSAMYLCASSIFGQGLDKQYFGPGTRLTVT.

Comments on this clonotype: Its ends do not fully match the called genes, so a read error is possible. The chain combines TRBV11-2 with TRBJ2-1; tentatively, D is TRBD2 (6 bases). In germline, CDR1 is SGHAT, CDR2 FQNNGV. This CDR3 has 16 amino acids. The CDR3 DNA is TGCGCCAGCTGCTTAGAGGCGGGACTGGGTATGAATGAGCAGTTCTTC. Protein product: CASCLEAGLGMNEQFF. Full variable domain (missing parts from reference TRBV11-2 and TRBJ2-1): EAGVAQSPRYKIIEKRQSVAFWCNPISGHATLYWYQQILGQGPKLLIQFQNNGVVDDSQLPKDRFSAERLKGVDSTLKIQPAKLEDSAVYLCASCLEAGLGMNEQFFGPGTRLTVL.

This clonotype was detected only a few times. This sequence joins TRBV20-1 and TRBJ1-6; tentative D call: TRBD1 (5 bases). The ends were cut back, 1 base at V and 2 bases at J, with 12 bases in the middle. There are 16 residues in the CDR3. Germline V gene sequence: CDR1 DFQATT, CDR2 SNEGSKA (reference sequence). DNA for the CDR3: TGCAGTGCTAGAGTACCTCTGGGGCCCTATAATTCACCCCTCCACTTT. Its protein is CSARVPLGPYNSPLHF.

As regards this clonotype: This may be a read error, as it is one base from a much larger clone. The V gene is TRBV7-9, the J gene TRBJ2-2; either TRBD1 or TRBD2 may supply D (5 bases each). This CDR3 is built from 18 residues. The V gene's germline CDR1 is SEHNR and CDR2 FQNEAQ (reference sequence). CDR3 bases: TGTGCCAGCAGCGATAGTATACGGGACCTTCGGAACATCGGGGAGCTGTTTTTT. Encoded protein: CASSDSIRDLRNIGELFF.

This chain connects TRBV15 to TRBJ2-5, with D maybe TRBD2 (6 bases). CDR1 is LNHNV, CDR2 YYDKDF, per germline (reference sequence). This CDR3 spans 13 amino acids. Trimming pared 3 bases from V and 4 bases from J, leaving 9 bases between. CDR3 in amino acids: CATSSRRVETQYF. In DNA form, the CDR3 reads TGTGCCACCAGCAGTAGGAGGGTAGAGACCCAGTACTTC.

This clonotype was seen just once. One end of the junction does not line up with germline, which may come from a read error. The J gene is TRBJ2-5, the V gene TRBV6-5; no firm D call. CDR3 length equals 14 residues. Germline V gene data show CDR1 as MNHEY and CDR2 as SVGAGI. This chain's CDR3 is CVSSVKDVQETQYF. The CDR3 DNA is TGTGTCAGCAGTGTCAAGGACGTCCAAGAGACCCAGTACTTC.

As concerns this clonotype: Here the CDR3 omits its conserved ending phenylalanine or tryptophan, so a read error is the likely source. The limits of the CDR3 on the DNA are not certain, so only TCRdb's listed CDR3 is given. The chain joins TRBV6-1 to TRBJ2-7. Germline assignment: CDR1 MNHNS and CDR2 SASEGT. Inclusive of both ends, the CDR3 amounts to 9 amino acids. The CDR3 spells CASNYEPYL.

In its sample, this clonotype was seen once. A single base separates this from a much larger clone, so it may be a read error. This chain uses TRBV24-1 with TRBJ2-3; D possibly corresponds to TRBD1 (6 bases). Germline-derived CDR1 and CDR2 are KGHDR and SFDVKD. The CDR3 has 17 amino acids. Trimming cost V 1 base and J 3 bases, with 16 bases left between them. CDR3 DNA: TGTGCCACCAGTGATTTTGTGTCCGGGACACCTACAGATACGCAGTATTTT. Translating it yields CATSDFVSGTPTDTQYF.

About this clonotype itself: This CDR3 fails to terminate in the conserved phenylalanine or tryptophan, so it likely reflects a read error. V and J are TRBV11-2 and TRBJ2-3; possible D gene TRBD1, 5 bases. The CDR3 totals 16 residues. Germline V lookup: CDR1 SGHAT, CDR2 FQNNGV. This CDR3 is CAGSLGVLSSTDTQYS. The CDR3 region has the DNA TGTGCCGGCAGCTTAGGGGTCCTAAGTAGCACAGATACGCAGTATTCT.

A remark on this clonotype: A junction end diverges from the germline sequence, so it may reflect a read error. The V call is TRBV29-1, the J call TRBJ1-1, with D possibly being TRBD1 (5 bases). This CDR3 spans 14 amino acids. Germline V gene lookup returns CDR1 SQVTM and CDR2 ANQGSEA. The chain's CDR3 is CSVGWEGRNIEAFF. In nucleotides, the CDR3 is TGCAGCGTTGGGTGGGAGGGGCGAAACATTGAAGCTTTCTTT.

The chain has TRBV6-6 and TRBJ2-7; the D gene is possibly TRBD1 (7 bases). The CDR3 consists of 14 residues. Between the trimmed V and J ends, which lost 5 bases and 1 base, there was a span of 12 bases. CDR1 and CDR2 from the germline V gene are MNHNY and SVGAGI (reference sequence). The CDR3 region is CASSRRDSSYEQYF. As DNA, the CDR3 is TGTGCCAGCAGTAGGCGGGACAGTTCCTACGAGCAGTACTTC.